The rows below give T cell receptor beta chains drawn from one sample of a study of blood T cells in healthy people across ages. TCRdb re-derived calls from the 5' RACE reads in MiXCR, one entry per CDR3 protein. The sample holds some 1.6 million distinct CDR3 sequences; about 35% are singletons and the top ten take around 10%. Sample: blood. These receptors came from a woman under 40 in good health. Both conserved end residues are part of each CDR3. The order of the fields is V gene, J gene, D gene, clone size, CDR3 protein, CDR3 DNA. A D gene is named only where the DNA matches it firmly. Not all rows give a size; the values are once, few, many and, for expanded clones, a class.

V gene: TRBV9; J gene: TRBJ2-7; D gene: TRBD1; clone size: -; CDR3 protein: CAGSVEGQGSEQYF; CDR3 DNA: TGTGCCGGCAGCGTGGAGGGACAGGGAAGCGAGCAGTACTTC
V gene: TRBV6-2/TRBV6-3; J gene: TRBJ2-1; D gene: -; clone size: -; CDR3 protein: CASSGGLESYNEQFF; CDR3 DNA: TGTGCCAGCAGCGGGGGATTGGAGTCCTACAATGAGCAGTTCTTC
V gene: TRBV7-9; J gene: TRBJ2-5; D gene: -; clone size: -; CDR3 protein: CASRGDRGGLETQYF; CDR3 DNA: TGTGCCAGCAGAGGCGACAGGGGAGGGTTGGAGACCCAGTACTTC
V gene: TRBV4-2; J gene: TRBJ1-1; D gene: TRBD1; clone size: once; CDR3 protein: CASSPQGGVTEAFF; CDR3 DNA: TGTGCCAGCAGCCCTCAGGGGGGGGTCACTGAAGCTTTCTTT
V gene: TRBV5-1; J gene: TRBJ1-1; D gene: -; clone size: few; CDR3 protein: CASSLGEGGLNTEAFF; CDR3 DNA: TGCGCCAGCAGCTTGGGAGAGGGCGGACTGAACACTGAAGCTTTCTTT
V gene: TRBV28; J gene: TRBJ1-2; D gene: TRBD1; clone size: -; CDR3 protein: CASTGTATGYTF; CDR3 DNA: TGTGCCAGCACTGGGACAGCAACCGGCTACACCTTC
V gene: TRBV6-5; J gene: TRBJ2-3; D gene: TRBD2; clone size: -; CDR3 protein: CASRYPRGGTDTQYF; CDR3 DNA: TGTGCCAGCAGATACCCCCGGGGGGGCACAGATACGCAGTATTTT
V gene: TRBV5-1; J gene: TRBJ1-1; D gene: -; clone size: -; CDR3 protein: CASSWDTLNTEAFF; CDR3 DNA: TGCGCCAGCAGCTGGGACACCTTGAACACTGAAGCTTTCTTT
V gene: TRBV2; J gene: TRBJ2-3; D gene: -; clone size: -; CDR3 protein: CASAWGDTQYF; CDR3 DNA: TGTGCCAGCGCATGGGGGGATACGCAGTATTTT
V gene: TRBV20-1; J gene: TRBJ2-5; D gene: -; clone size: -; CDR3 protein: CSASRPGSETQYF; CDR3 DNA: TGCAGTGCTAGTAGGCCGGGGTCAGAGACCCAGTACTTC
V gene: TRBV29-1; J gene: TRBJ2-7; D gene: -; clone size: -; CDR3 protein: CSVATGGGEQYF; CDR3 DNA: TGCAGCGTCGCTACAGGGGGGGGCGAGCAGTACTTC
V gene: TRBV24-1; J gene: TRBJ2-5; D gene: -; clone size: many; CDR3 protein: CATSDGRTGETQYF; CDR3 DNA: TGTGCCACCAGTGATGGACGGACCGGGGAGACCCAGTACTTC
V gene: TRBV2; J gene: TRBJ2-7; D gene: -; clone size: -; CDR3 protein: CASREKVSYEQYF; CDR3 DNA: TGTGCCAGCAGAGAAAAAGTATCCTACGAGCAGTACTTC
V gene: TRBV5-4; J gene: TRBJ2-7; D gene: -; clone size: few; CDR3 protein: CASSADDQKSEQYF; CDR3 DNA: TGTGCCAGCAGCGCCGATGACCAGAAATCCGAGCAGTACTTC
V gene: TRBV27; J gene: TRBJ2-7; D gene: -; clone size: few; CDR3 protein: CASSLDSPYYEQYF; CDR3 DNA: TGTGCCAGCAGCCTGGACAGTCCTTACTACGAGCAGTACTTC
V gene: TRBV5-6; J gene: TRBJ2-5; D gene: -; clone size: -; CDR3 protein: CASSSPTLSQETQYF; CDR3 DNA: TGTGCCAGCAGCTCCCCGACCCTATCCCAAGAGACCCAGTACTTC
V gene: TRBV4-1; J gene: TRBJ2-7; D gene: TRBD1; clone size: -; CDR3 protein: CAGSRGQGAYEQYF; CDR3 DNA: TGCGCCGGCAGCCGTGGACAGGGAGCCTACGAGCAGTACTTC
V gene: TRBV5-1; J gene: TRBJ1-1; D gene: -; clone size: -; CDR3 protein: CASSLGGLGSTEAFF; CDR3 DNA: TGCGCCAGCAGCCTGGGGGGCTTAGGATCCACTGAAGCTTTCTTT
V gene: TRBV5-1; J gene: TRBJ2-1; D gene: -; clone size: -; CDR3 protein: CASSLGVSVYNEQFF; CDR3 DNA: TGCGCCAGCAGCTTGGGGGTCAGCGTGTACAATGAGCAGTTCTTC
V gene: TRBV10-2; J gene: TRBJ1-2; D gene: TRBD1; clone size: -; CDR3 protein: CASSETSTGVDPYGYTF; CDR3 DNA: TGCGCCAGCAGTGAGACGAGCACAGGGGTGGATCCCTATGGCTACACCTTC
V gene: TRBV7-2; J gene: TRBJ2-5; D gene: TRBD2; clone size: few; CDR3 protein: CASSLPSGGADETQYF; CDR3 DNA: TGTGCCAGCAGCTTACCTAGCGGGGGGGCCGATGAGACCCAGTACTTC
V gene: TRBV2; J gene: TRBJ2-1; D gene: TRBD2; clone size: -; CDR3 protein: CASSKDGITSGAYSEQFF; CDR3 DNA: TGTGCCAGCAGTAAGGATGGCATTACTAGCGGAGCTTACAGTGAGCAGTTCTTC
V gene: TRBV7-2; J gene: TRBJ2-1; D gene: TRBD2; clone size: -; CDR3 protein: CASSLVSGEWNEQFF; CDR3 DNA: TGTGCCAGCAGCTTAGTTAGCGGGGAATGGAATGAGCAGTTCTTC
V gene: TRBV7-9; J gene: TRBJ2-7; D gene: -; clone size: many; CDR3 protein: CASSPPYYEQYF; CDR3 DNA: TGTGCCAGCAGCCCGCCCTACTACGAGCAGTACTTC
V gene: TRBV20-1; J gene: TRBJ2-7; D gene: TRBD2; clone size: -; CDR3 protein: CSARTSGRLRVRYEQYF; CDR3 DNA: TGCAGTGCGCGGACTAGCGGGAGGCTCCGTGTTCGCTACGAGCAGTACTTC
V gene: TRBV12-3/TRBV12-4; J gene: TRBJ1-5; D gene: -; clone size: -; CDR3 protein: CASSLSQGRPQHF; CDR3 DNA: TGTGCCAGCAGCCTCTCTCAGGGGCGACCCCAGCATTTT
V gene: TRBV15; J gene: TRBJ2-5; D gene: -; clone size: many; CDR3 protein: CATSRDPGETQYF; CDR3 DNA: TGTGCCACCAGCAGAGATCCCGGGGAGACCCAGTACTTC
V gene: TRBV3-1; J gene: TRBJ1-2; D gene: -; clone size: few; CDR3 protein: CASSRTGIRGYGYTF; CDR3 DNA: TGTGCCAGCAGCCGCACAGGGATTCGCGGCTATGGCTACACCTTC
V gene: TRBV2; J gene: TRBJ1-4; D gene: -; clone size: few; CDR3 protein: CASSRTAKNEKLFF; CDR3 DNA: TGTGCCAGCAGTCGGACAGCGAAGAATGAAAAACTGTTTTTT
V gene: TRBV6-1; J gene: TRBJ1-1; D gene: TRBD1; clone size: -; CDR3 protein: CASRGGAGTEAFF; CDR3 DNA: TGTGCCAGCAGAGGGGGCGCGGGCACTGAAGCTTTCTTT
V gene: TRBV30; J gene: TRBJ2-7; D gene: -; clone size: many; CDR3 protein: CAWSGGAPYEQYF; CDR3 DNA: TGTGCCTGGAGTGGCGGGGCCCCCTACGAGCAGTACTTC
V gene: TRBV5-5; J gene: TRBJ2-7; D gene: -; clone size: -; CDR3 protein: CASSLGDTRTCEQYF; CDR3 DNA: TGTGCCAGCAGCTTGGGGGACACCCGAACTTGCGAGCAGTACTTC
V gene: TRBV27; J gene: TRBJ2-1; D gene: TRBD2; clone size: few; CDR3 protein: CASTREGASYNEQFF; CDR3 DNA: TGTGCCAGCACTCGGGAGGGAGCATCCTACAATGAGCAGTTCTTC
V gene: TRBV7-8; J gene: TRBJ2-5; D gene: TRBD1; clone size: -; CDR3 protein: CACRQTGPQETQYF; CDR3 DNA: TGTGCCTGCAGGCAGACAGGGCCCCAAGAGACCCAGTACTTC
V gene: TRBV20-1; J gene: TRBJ2-7; D gene: -; clone size: -; CDR3 protein: CSASKRANSYEQYF; CDR3 DNA: TGCAGTGCTAGTAAGCGGGCCAACTCCTACGAGCAGTACTTC
V gene: TRBV24-1; J gene: TRBJ2-5; D gene: -; clone size: many; CDR3 protein: CATKKEETQYF; CDR3 DNA: TGTGCCACCAAGAAGGAGGAGACCCAGTACTTC
V gene: TRBV4-1; J gene: TRBJ2-7; D gene: TRBD2; clone size: few; CDR3 protein: CASSQEGGAGGEQYF; CDR3 DNA: TGCGCCAGCAGCCAAGAGGGAGGAGCGGGGGGCGAGCAGTACTTC
V gene: TRBV6-2/TRBV6-3; J gene: TRBJ1-2; D gene: -; clone size: -; CDR3 protein: CASSLPRSYGYTF; CDR3 DNA: TGTGCCAGCAGTTTGCCCAGGAGCTATGGCTACACCTTC
V gene: TRBV6-2/TRBV6-3; J gene: TRBJ2-7; D gene: -; clone size: -; CDR3 protein: CASSYYFEPPNEQYF; CDR3 DNA: TGTGCCAGCAGTTACTACTTCGAACCGCCCAACGAGCAGTACTTC
V gene: TRBV25-1; J gene: TRBJ2-1; D gene: -; clone size: few; CDR3 protein: CASRSGVRGDEQFF; CDR3 DNA: TGTGCCAGCAGATCGGGGGTAAGGGGGGATGAGCAGTTCTTC
V gene: TRBV28; J gene: TRBJ2-7; D gene: -; clone size: -; CDR3 protein: CASSLLTLYEQYF; CDR3 DNA: TGTGCCAGCAGCCTCTTGACGCTCTACGAGCAGTACTTC
V gene: TRBV9; J gene: TRBJ2-1; D gene: TRBD1; clone size: -; CDR3 protein: CASSVNQGQHNEQFF; CDR3 DNA: TGTGCCAGCAGCGTAAACCAGGGACAGCACAATGAGCAGTTCTTC
V gene: TRBV10-3; J gene: TRBJ1-2; D gene: -; clone size: few; CDR3 protein: CAIRKDGANYGYTF; CDR3 DNA: TGTGCCATCAGAAAGGACGGAGCTAACTATGGCTACACCTTC
V gene: TRBV20-1; J gene: TRBJ2-1; D gene: TRBD2; clone size: -; CDR3 protein: CSARQTGLAANNEQFF; CDR3 DNA: TGCAGTGCCAGGCAAACGGGACTAGCGGCAAACAATGAGCAGTTCTTC
V gene: TRBV12-3/TRBV12-4; J gene: TRBJ1-2; D gene: -; clone size: -; CDR3 protein: CASSRLGGPWGYTF; CDR3 DNA: TGTGCCAGCAGTCGGCTGGGAGGCCCTTGGGGCTACACCTTC
V gene: TRBV6-2/TRBV6-3; J gene: TRBJ2-1; D gene: TRBD2; clone size: -; CDR3 protein: CASSYLGLAGGQGEQFF; CDR3 DNA: TGTGCCAGCAGTTACCTGGGACTAGCGGGGGGGCAGGGTGAGCAGTTCTTC
V gene: TRBV5-1; J gene: TRBJ2-5; D gene: TRBD2; clone size: few; CDR3 protein: CASSLVASGETQYF; CDR3 DNA: TGCGCCAGCAGCTTGGTTGCTAGCGGAGAGACCCAGTACTTC
V gene: TRBV9; J gene: TRBJ2-7; D gene: TRBD2; clone size: many; CDR3 protein: CASSVGGLAYEQYF; CDR3 DNA: TGTGCCAGCAGCGTAGGGGGACTAGCTTACGAGCAGTACTTC
V gene: TRBV20-1; J gene: TRBJ2-5; D gene: -; clone size: few; CDR3 protein: CSARAGQETQYF; CDR3 DNA: TGCAGTGCTAGAGCGGGCCAAGAGACCCAGTACTTC
V gene: TRBV27; J gene: TRBJ1-4; D gene: -; clone size: once; CDR3 protein: CASSPYNRDKLFF; CDR3 DNA: TGTGCCAGCAGTCCCTACAACAGGGATAAACTGTTTTTT
V gene: TRBV4-1; J gene: TRBJ2-7; D gene: -; clone size: many; CDR3 protein: CASSQGDGRGAYEQYF; CDR3 DNA: TGCGCCAGCAGCCAAGGCGATGGCAGGGGTGCCTACGAGCAGTACTTC
V gene: TRBV20-1; J gene: TRBJ2-7; D gene: -; clone size: -; CDR3 protein: CSARDLNTSEEQYF; CDR3 DNA: TGCAGTGCTAGAGACCTAAATACATCCGAGGAGCAGTACTTC
V gene: TRBV4-1; J gene: TRBJ2-3; D gene: -; clone size: few; CDR3 protein: CASSQVTGVSTDTQYF; CDR3 DNA: TGCGCCAGCAGCCAAGTTACGGGGGTTAGCACAGATACGCAGTATTTT
V gene: TRBV4-1; J gene: TRBJ2-3; D gene: -; clone size: -; CDR3 protein: CASSLGTAASTDTQYF; CDR3 DNA: TGCGCCAGCAGCCTGGGGACCGCAGCTAGCACAGATACGCAGTATTTT
V gene: TRBV7-9; J gene: TRBJ1-4; D gene: -; clone size: -; CDR3 protein: CASSPWVETTNEKLFF; CDR3 DNA: TGTGCCAGCAGCCCTTGGGTGGAAACAACTAATGAAAAACTGTTTTTT
V gene: TRBV6-5; J gene: TRBJ1-6; D gene: -; clone size: few; CDR3 protein: CASSYLSATYNSPLHF; CDR3 DNA: TGTGCCAGCAGTTACTTGAGTGCAACGTATAATTCACCCCTCCACTTT
V gene: TRBV7-9; J gene: TRBJ2-1; D gene: TRBD2; clone size: few; CDR3 protein: CASSFILGESGRAIEQFF; CDR3 DNA: TGTGCCAGCAGCTTTATTCTCGGCGAAAGCGGGAGGGCCATTGAGCAGTTCTTC
V gene: TRBV7-6; J gene: TRBJ2-6; D gene: -; clone size: few; CDR3 protein: CASSLGPGVANVLTF; CDR3 DNA: TGTGCCAGCAGCTTAGGCCCCGGGGTAGCCAACGTCCTGACTTTC
V gene: TRBV27; J gene: TRBJ2-3; D gene: TRBD1; clone size: -; CDR3 protein: CASSLEGQGLDAQYF; CDR3 DNA: TGTGCCAGCAGTCTGGAAGGACAGGGCCTGGATGCGCAGTATTTT